This entry lists 10 T cell receptor beta chains sequenced from one sample in a study of CD8+ T cells in alopecia areata. Treatment noted: oral pan-JAK inhibitor, 5-10 mg twice daily. Investigators isolated RNA and reverse transcribed it into cDNA to act as the sequencing template. Using immunoSEQ multiplex PCR, the repertoire was profiled, and TCRdb retains in-frame clones only, with some absent. The sample gives about 120,000 clones, around 53% of which show up once; roughly 0.5% is in the top ten. Sample: CD4+ T cells sorted from blood, taken at week 4, from a patient treated with tofacitinib. Receptor source: a human donor with alopecia areata.

The V gene is TRBV29-1, the J gene TRBJ1-2, with TRBD1 identical over 9 bases. V lost 5 bases and J lost 5; bases outside the gene matches: 9. This CDR3 comprises 14 residues. Germline CDR1 is SQVTM and CDR2 is ANQGSEA. The CDR3 DNA reads TGCAGCGTTTATGGGCACAGGGGGCTTTATGGCTACACCTTC. It translates to CSVYGHRGLYGYTF.

The chain combines TRBV5-1 with TRBJ1-5; D unclear. Between the trimmed V and J ends, which lost 2 bases and 4 bases, there was a span of 10 bases. This CDR3 is built from 14 residues. In germline, CDR1 is SGHRS, CDR2 YFSETQ. The CDR3 loop reads CASSFGGENQPQHF. CDR3 nucleotide sequence: TGCGCCAGCAGCTTCGGCGGGGAAAATCAGCCCCAGCATTTT.

This clone came up a few times. V usage is TRBV7-9 and J usage is TRBJ1-5, with a possible D match to TRBD1 (6 bases). Germline assignment: CDR1 SEHNR and CDR2 FQNEAQ (reference sequence). Between the trimmed V and J ends, which lost 3 bases and 9 bases, there was a span of 12 bases. The CDR3 spans 13 residues. The CDR3 sequence is CASSLDSSGPQHF. Here the CDR3 DNA reads TGTGCCAGCAGCTTGGACAGTTCGGGGCCCCAGCATTTT.

The chain carries TRBV2 and TRBJ2-1, with 7 bases lining up with TRBD2. Germline CDR1 SNHLY, CDR2 FYNNEI. The J segment lost 7 bases and the V segment lost 10 bases, leaving 10 bases of the junction unmatched. The CDR3 has 13 amino acids. CDR3 sequence (DNA): TGTGCCAAAGCGGGACGTCTACAGAATGAGCAGTTCTTC. Translating gives CAKAGRLQNEQFF.

The J gene is TRBJ2-3, the V gene TRBV7-9; D may be TRBD1 (5 bases). V gave up 5 bases and J gave up 1 base, with 13 bases separating them. This CDR3 comprises 15 residues. Germline CDR1 reads SEHNR; CDR2 reads FQNEAQ (reference sequence). Here the CDR3 reads CASSPRGKGTDTQYF. The CDR3 DNA follows: TGTGCCAGCAGCCCTAGGGGAAAGGGCACAGATACGCAGTATTTT.

This rearrangement joins TRBV5-1 to TRBJ2-2; 9 bases agree with TRBD1. CDR1 and CDR2 (germline): SGHRS, YFSETQ. V shed 0 bases, J shed 6 bases, and the junction held 9 bases outside the gene matches. The CDR3 consists of 17 residues. CDR3 sequence: CASSLVGTGNLAGELFF. CDR3 nucleotide sequence: TGCGCCAGCAGCTTGGTCGGGACAGGGAATCTCGCCGGGGAGCTGTTTTTT.

The chain has TRBV6-6 and TRBJ2-7; a possible D gene is TRBD1 (6 bases). Germline CDR1 reads MNHNY; CDR2 reads SVGAGI (reference sequence). The CDR3 runs 13 residues. V shed 6 bases and J shed 2 bases, with 11 bases lying between them. CDR3 DNA sequence: TGTGCCAGCAGAACAGGGACCCCCTACGAGCAGTACTTC. This encodes CASRTGTPYEQYF.

This sequence joins TRBV29-1 and TRBJ2-3, with D tentatively TRBD1 or TRBD2 (5 bases each). In germline, CDR1 is SQVTM, CDR2 ANQGSEA. V was clipped by 7 bases and J by 4 bases, with 18 bases between them. The CDR3 is 14 amino acids. CDR3 sequence (DNA): TGCAGCGCAGGGCGACGGCTAGCCCCAGATACGCAGTATTTT. This encodes CSAGRRLAPDTQYF.

This clone was counted between two and nine times. The rearrangement links TRBV29-1 to TRBJ1-2; D uncertain. Trimming removed 6 bases from V and 1 base from J, with 12 bases in between. The CDR3 contains 13 residues. The germline gives CDR1 SQVTM, CDR2 ANQGSEA. CDR3 sequence reads: CSVQTNNNYGYTF. The CDR3 DNA reads as TGCAGCGTCCAGACTAACAATAACTATGGCTACACCTTC.

This chain connects TRBV11-2 to TRBJ2-7; unclear D gene. V lost 5 bases and J lost 4, with 9 bases in between. This CDR3 has 12 residues. CDR1 is SGHAT and CDR2 is FQNNGV in the germline V gene. The DNA of the CDR3 is TGTGCCAGCAGCCCCCTCCAGTACGAGCAGTACTTC. It is translated as CASSPLQYEQYF.